This T cell receptor beta chain was recorded in a study of blood T cell repertoires in COVID-19. Study-level information: The study drew acute and convalescent COVID-19 samples from the United States, Italy and Spain.

This clone was counted a single time. Source study methods: Amplification of reference gene primers provided the estimated nucleated cell counts. Method: immunoSEQ multiplex PCR; TCRdb's copy keeps in-frame clones and lacks some. Clonal size and the V and J genes are those of that table, whereas D and trimming came from the DNA. The sample has tens of thousands of clones; around 90% are singletons. This clonotype was sampled from a man between 50 and 59 years old with acute or convalescent COVID-19. Material: peripheral blood.

In nucleotides, the CDR3 is TGTGCCAGTAGTACGGGACAGGGGATAGGAGTGGAGACCCAGTACTTC. Amino acid sequence: CASSTGQGIGVETQYF. The chain couples TRBV19 to TRBJ2-5, with TRBD1 matching 10 bases. V dropped 4 bases and J dropped 5; count of bases not matched to a gene: 10. The germline V gene encodes CDR1 LNHDA and CDR2 SQIVND (reference sequence). This CDR3 spans 16 amino acids. The full variable domain, in which reference TRBV19 and TRBJ2-5 provide the parts outside the CDR3, is DGGITQSPKYLFRKEGQNVTLSCEQNLNHDAMYWYRQDPGQGLRLIYYSQIVNDFQKGDIAEGYSVSREKKESFPLTVTSAQKNPTAFYLCASSTGQGIGVETQYFGPGTRLLVL.